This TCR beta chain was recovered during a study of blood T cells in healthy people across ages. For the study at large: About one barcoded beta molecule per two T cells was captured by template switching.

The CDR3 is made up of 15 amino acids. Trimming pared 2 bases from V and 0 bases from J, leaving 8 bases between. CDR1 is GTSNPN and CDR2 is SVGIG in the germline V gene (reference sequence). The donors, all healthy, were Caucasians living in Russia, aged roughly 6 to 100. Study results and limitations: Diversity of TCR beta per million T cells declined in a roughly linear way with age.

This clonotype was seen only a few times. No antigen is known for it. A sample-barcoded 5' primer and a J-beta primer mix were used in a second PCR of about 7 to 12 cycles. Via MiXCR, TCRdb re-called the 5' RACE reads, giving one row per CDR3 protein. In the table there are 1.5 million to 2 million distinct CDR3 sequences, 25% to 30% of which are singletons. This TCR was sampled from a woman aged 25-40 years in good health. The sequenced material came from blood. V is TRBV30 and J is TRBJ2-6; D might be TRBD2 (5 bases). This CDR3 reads CAWSQGSSGANVLTF. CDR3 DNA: TGTGCCTGGAGTCAAGGGAGCTCTGGGGCCAACGTCCTGACTTTC.